A single sample gave rise to the 7 T cell receptor beta chains below, sequenced in a study of identical twins. Using its own MiXCR run on the 5' RACE reads, TCRdb lists one record per CDR3 protein. The sample lists 400,000 to 550,000 distinct CDR3 sequences; around 20% were seen once. In addition, the sample was reused for a study of T cells expressing NK-cell markers.

Sequencing used CD4+ T cells sorted from blood. Receptors were obtained from a woman aged 18-29 years in good health.

This clonotype was seen ten or more times. The V call is TRBV5-1, the J call TRBJ2-5; D is uncertain. The ends were cut back, 0 bases at V and 1 base at J, with 10 bases in the middle. The CDR3 sequence is 15 residues long. Germline V gene data show CDR1 as SGHRS and CDR2 as YFSETQ. The CDR3 DNA reads TGCGCCAGCAGCTTGGCCGGAACCTCCCAAGAGACCCAGTACTTC. Protein product: CASSLAGTSQETQYF. Combining the CDR3 with reference TRBV5-1 and TRBJ2-5 gives the whole variable domain KAGVTQTPRYLIKTRGQQVTLSCSPISGHRSVSWYQQTPGQGLQFLFEYFSETQRNKGNFPGRFSGRQFSNSRSEMNVSTLELGDSALYLCASSLAGTSQETQYFGPGTRLLVL.

This clonotype has just a few counts. V gene TRBV9 combines with J gene TRBJ1-6; perhaps TRBD1 as D (5 bases). CDR1 and CDR2 (germline): SGDLS, YYNGEE. Deletions cut 0 bases from V and 10 bases from J, with 11 bases between. This CDR3 has 14 residues. For the CDR3, the DNA is TGTGCCAGCAGCGTAGAAGGGGTGAAGTCACCCCTCCACTTT. Translation: CASSVEGVKSPLHF.

The rearrangement uses TRBV15 and TRBJ2-7, with 9 bases that match TRBD1. The CDR3 consists of 16 residues. The germline CDR1 and CDR2 sequences are LNHNV and YYDKDF (reference sequence). The junction had 3 bases not matched to a gene; V was cut back by 0 bases and J by 0 bases. The CDR3 coding sequence is TGTGCCACCAGCAGAGATCAGACAGGGGGCTCCTACGAGCAGTACTTC. Amino acids: CATSRDQTGGSYEQYF.

The J gene is TRBJ2-2, the V gene TRBV2; D is undetermined. Trimming shortened V by 4 bases and J by 2 bases, and 11 bases separated the two germline ends. The CDR3 runs to 15 residues. The germline V gene encodes CDR1 SNHLY and CDR2 FYNNEI. The CDR3: CASSGAVRNTGELFF. In nucleotides, the CDR3 is TGTGCCAGCAGTGGCGCAGTTAGAAACACCGGGGAGCTGTTTTTT.

The chain's CDR3 is CSAAGGTSGGAVADTQYF. The CDR3 DNA follows: TGCAGTGCTGCCGGCGGGACTAGCGGGGGGGCAGTGGCAGATACGCAGTATTTT. The rearrangement joins TRBV20-1 to TRBJ2-3; 16 bases agree with TRBD2. The CDR3 has 18 residues. Looked up from germline, CDR1 is DFQATT and CDR2 is SNEGSKA (reference sequence). Losses at the gene ends were 5 bases for V and 4 bases for J; bases not matched to a gene: 12.

V and J are TRBV12-3 or TRBV12-4 and TRBJ1-1, with D unclear. Trimming shortened V by 5 bases and J by 1 base, and 8 bases separated the two germline ends. This CDR3 has 13 residues. CDR3 in DNA: TGTGCCAGCAGTCCGGTCAGGAACACTGAAGCTTTCTTT. As protein: CASSPVRNTEAFF.

Here the CDR3 reads CASSPEGGTEAFF. The CDR3, as DNA: TGTGCCAGCAGCCCCGAGGGGGGGACTGAAGCTTTCTTT. The chain joins TRBV7-9 to TRBJ1-1; perhaps TRBD1 as D (6 bases). The CDR3 covers 13 residues. Trimming took 5 bases from V and 5 from J, leaving 12 bases between them. CDR1 and CDR2 from the germline V gene are SEHNR and FQNEAQ (reference sequence).